The clone carrying this T cell receptor beta chain was counted only a few times. No antigen is known for it. This sample stems from a study of cytomegalovirus exposure and HLA in healthy donors. 60 Vbeta and 13 Jbeta primers were used in PCR. Clones were read by immunoSEQ multiplex PCR, and TCRdb kept only the in-frame ones, dropping some. The data show roughly 120,000 clones, with over 65% seen just once and about 1.9% held by the top ten. The CDR3 is 14 residues long. Germline V gene sequence: CDR1 LNHNV, CDR2 YYDKDF (reference sequence). With 1 base removed from V and 0 bases from J, the gap between germline ends came to 4 bases. Overall study results and limits: As immune exposure information, only CMV serostatus was available. Presence/absence analyses supposed approximately even sequencing depth among donors.

Sequencing was done on a sample of PBMCs. This clonotype was obtained from a man aged 45-65 years in good health and CMV-seronegative. The chain recombines TRBV15 with TRBJ2-1; no clear D gene. CDR3 sequence (DNA): TGTGCCACCAGCAGAGGGAGCTCCTACAATGAGCAGTTCTTC. It encodes CATSRGSSYNEQFF.